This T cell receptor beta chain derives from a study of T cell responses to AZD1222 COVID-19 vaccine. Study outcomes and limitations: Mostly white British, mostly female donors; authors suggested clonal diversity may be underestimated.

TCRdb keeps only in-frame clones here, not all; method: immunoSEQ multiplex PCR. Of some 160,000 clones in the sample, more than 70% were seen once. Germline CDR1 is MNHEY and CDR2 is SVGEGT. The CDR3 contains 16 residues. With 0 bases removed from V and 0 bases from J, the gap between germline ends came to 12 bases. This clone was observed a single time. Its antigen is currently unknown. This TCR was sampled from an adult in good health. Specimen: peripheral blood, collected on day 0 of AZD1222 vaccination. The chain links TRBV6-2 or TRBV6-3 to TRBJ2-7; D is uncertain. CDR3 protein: CASSYSQQLTSYEQYF. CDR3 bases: TGTGCCAGCAGTTACTCCCAGCAGCTGACCTCCTACGAGCAGTACTTC.